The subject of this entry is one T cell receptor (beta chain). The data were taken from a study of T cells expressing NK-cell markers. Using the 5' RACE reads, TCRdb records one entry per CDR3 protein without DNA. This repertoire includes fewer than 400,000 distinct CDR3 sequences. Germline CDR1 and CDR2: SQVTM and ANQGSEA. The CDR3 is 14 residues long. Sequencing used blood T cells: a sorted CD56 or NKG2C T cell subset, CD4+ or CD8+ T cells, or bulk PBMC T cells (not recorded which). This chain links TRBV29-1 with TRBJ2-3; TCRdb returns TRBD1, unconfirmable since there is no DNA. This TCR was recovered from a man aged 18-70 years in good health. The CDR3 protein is CSVQDLGGTDTQYF.